Presented here are 10 T cell receptor beta chains from one specimen sequenced in a study of T cells in Graves' hyperthyroidism and ophthalmopathy. The TCR beta CDR3 regions underwent amplification using RNA transcripts as the source. With the HTBI primer set, the TCR CDR3 went through a first round of RT-PCR. TCRdb fed the multiplex PCR reads into MiXCR, producing one record per CDR3 protein. The sample records 650,000 to 700,000 distinct CDR3 sequences, 15% to 20% being singletons. The sample taken for sequencing was blood. These receptors originate from a man aged 45-65 years with Graves' hyperthyroidism.

This clonotype was detected ten times or more. The gene calls are TRBV6-2 or TRBV6-3 and TRBJ1-1, with a possible D match to TRBD1 (5 bases). The CDR3 is made up of 16 amino acids. V was pared by 2 bases and J by 2 bases, with 15 bases between. Germline V CDR1 and CDR2: MNHEY, SVGEGT. The CDR3 nucleotides are TGTGCCAGCAGTTACGACGAGGTGCAGGGCAACACTGAAGCTTTCTTT. Translation: CASSYDEVQGNTEAFF.

This clonotype was counted at least ten times. V usage is TRBV7-6 and J usage is TRBJ2-7; D gene uncertain. Trimming removed 3 bases at V and 7 bases at J, with 13 bases between. CDR3 length equals 13 residues. CDR1 is SGHVS and CDR2 is FNYEAQ in the germline V gene. As DNA, the CDR3 is TGTGCCAGCAGCTTCGGGCCCTTTCGGGAGCAGTACTTC. Translated: CASSFGPFREQYF.

This clonotype appeared a few times. The V call is TRBV13, the J call TRBJ2-1; the match to TRBD2 covers 10 bases. CDR1 is PRHDT and CDR2 is FYEKMQ in the germline V gene (reference sequence). The length of the CDR3 is 16 residues. Germline trimming cut 4 bases from V and 3 bases from J; bases unmatched to any gene: 6. Here the CDR3 reads CASSSLAGGGYNEQFF. The CDR3 bases are TGTGCCAGCAGCTCCTTAGCGGGAGGAGGCTACAATGAGCAGTTCTTC.

This clonotype has a count of ten or more. The CDR3 DNA sequence: TGTGCCAGCAGTGAGTCTCGGTTCTACGAGCAGTACTTC. Translated, it gives CASSESRFYEQYF. The V gene is TRBV2, the J gene TRBJ2-7; no definite D call. V lost 3 bases and J 3 bases, leaving 9 bases between the germline ends. In germline, CDR1 is SNHLY, CDR2 FYNNEI. CDR3 size: 13 residues.

The chain carries TRBV5-1 and TRBJ2-7; no definite D call. The CDR3 totals 14 residues. Trimming took 0 bases from V and 1 from J, leaving 8 bases between them. Germline assignment: CDR1 SGHRS and CDR2 YFSETQ. The chain's CDR3 is CASSLESASYEQYF. The CDR3 DNA follows: TGCGCCAGCAGCTTGGAGTCAGCTTCCTACGAGCAGTACTTC.

The table lists this clonotype with many counts. V usage is TRBV3-1 and J usage is TRBJ2-7; 12 positions match TRBD2. J lost 5 bases, V lost 0 bases, and 8 bases had no gene match. In germline, CDR1 is LGHDT, CDR2 YNNKEL (reference sequence). The CDR3 contains 17 residues. DNA of the CDR3: TGTGCCAGCAGCCAAGATCTTCGACTAGCGGGAGTCCACGAGCAGTACTTC. This encodes CASSQDLRLAGVHEQYF.

V usage is TRBV20-1 and J usage is TRBJ2-7, with TRBD2 matching 8 bases. CDR3 size: 15 residues. In germline, CDR1 is DFQATT, CDR2 SNEGSKA (reference sequence). Losses at the gene ends were 0 bases for V and 2 bases for J; bases not matched to a gene: 6. CDR3 amino acids: CSARDRLAGTYEQYF. The CDR3 coding sequence is TGCAGTGCTAGAGATCGATTAGCGGGGACCTACGAGCAGTACTTC.

This clonotype was detected ten times or more. The chain combines TRBV12-3 or TRBV12-4 with TRBJ1-5; 7 nucleotides align to TRBD1. V shed 2 bases and J 5 bases; nucleotides not matched to a gene: 6. This CDR3 is 15 amino acids long. This chain's CDR3 is CASSLTGVRDQPQHF. The DNA of the CDR3 is TGTGCCAGCAGTTTAACAGGGGTAAGGGATCAGCCCCAGCATTTT.

The sample holds a few counts of this clonotype. The chain is built from TRBV6-1 and TRBJ2-2, with 14 positions matching TRBD2. The V and J ends lost 8 bases and 4 bases, in that order; junction bases with no gene match: 9. Germline CDR1 is MNHNS and CDR2 is SASEGT. The CDR3 extends over 17 amino acids. CDR3 sequence reads: CASHRGLAGAVTGELFF. As DNA, the CDR3 is TGTGCCAGCCACCGGGGACTAGCGGGAGCAGTCACCGGGGAGCTGTTTTTT.

This clonotype was observed a handful of times. The junction does not match germline at one end; this may be a read error. The rearrangement joins TRBV28 to TRBJ2-3; unclear D gene. CDR1 is MDHEN, CDR2 SYDVKM, per germline. There are 13 residues in the CDR3. CDR3 DNA sequence: TGTGCCAGCAGAAACGACGGCACATATACGCAGTATTTT. This codes for CASRNDGTYTQYF.